This T cell receptor (beta chain) was obtained from a study of blood T cell repertoires in COVID-19. The study assigned cohorts using participant-reported clinical history. Per germline, CDR1 SGHTA and CDR2 FQGNSA. Trimming took off 1 base at V and 4 bases at J, with 10 bases between the two ends. The CDR3 covers 14 residues. Authors' analysis steps: Estimation of nucleated cell counts relied on the amplification of reference gene primers. Generated by immunoSEQ multiplex PCR, the TCRdb table keeps only in-frame clones and is missing some. V, J and clone size were drawn from that table, and D and trimming were deduced from the DNA. Of 300,000 or so clones in the sample, about 86% were seen once.

The specimen was PBMCs or T cells enriched from blood (not recorded which). The J gene is TRBJ1-2, the V gene TRBV7-2; D might be TRBD1 (6 bases). The TCR was taken from a woman aged 40 to 49 with acute COVID-19. CDR3 DNA sequence: TGTGCCAGCAGCTTAGTGGCAGGGGCCTATGGCTACACCTTC. Translated, it gives CASSLVAGAYGYTF. Filled out from reference TRBV7-2 and TRBJ1-2, the complete variable domain reads GAGVSQSPSNKVTEKGKDVELRCDPISGHTALYWYRQSLGQGLEFLIYFQGNSAPDKSGLPSDRFSAERTGGSVSTLTIQRTQQEDSAVYLCASSLVAGAYGYTFGSGTRLTVV.